Listed below are T cell receptor beta chains from one sample, sequenced in a study of T-cell reconstitution after alpha-beta-depleted transplantation in children. TCRdb itself ran the PCR reads through MiXCR, one entry per CDR3 protein. Among around 600,000 distinct CDR3 sequences listed, 20% to 25% were seen once. Specimen: PBMCs, mostly from graft donor cells, collected 360 days after TCRalphabeta/CD19-depleted stem cell transplant. These receptors were collected from a boy younger than two who had a stem cell transplant for acute myeloid leukemia, so the T cells may come from the graft donor. Each CDR3 is given with its conserved first and last residue. A D gene is named only where the DNA matches it firmly. Some rows have no size entry. The others give once, few or many, or a class for an expanded clone.

D: .; V: TRBV6-6; J: TRBJ2-5; size: .; CDR3: CASSTRQTQYF; DNA: TGTGCCAGCAGTACGCGGCAGACCCAGTACTTC
D: TRBD1; V: TRBV25-1; J: TRBJ1-1; size: .; CDR3: CASRTGFGTEAFF; DNA: TGTGCCAGCCGGACAGGGTTCGGCACTGAAGCTTTCTTT
D: .; V: TRBV20-1; J: TRBJ1-4; size: few; CDR3: CSASPWGGPNEKLFF; DNA: TGCAGTGCTAGCCCATGGGGAGGACCTAATGAAAAACTGTTTTTT
D: .; V: TRBV20-1; J: TRBJ2-7; size: few; CDR3: CSARRQELLYEQYF; DNA: TGCAGTGCTAGACGGCAGGAGCTCCTCTACGAGCAGTACTTC
D: TRBD2; V: TRBV20-1; J: TRBJ2-2; size: .; CDR3: CSAGLAGGNTGELFF; DNA: TGCAGTGCTGGGCTAGCGGGGGGCAACACCGGGGAGCTGTTTTTT
D: .; V: TRBV25-1; J: TRBJ1-2; size: many; CDR3: CASSDPRGDYGYTF; DNA: TGTGCCAGCAGTGACCCTAGGGGGGACTATGGCTACACCTTC
D: .; V: TRBV30; J: TRBJ2-1; size: .; CDR3: CAWSVLEGNVEQFF; DNA: TGTGCCTGGAGTGTACTTGAGGGAAATGTTGAGCAGTTCTTC
D: .; V: TRBV10-3; J: TRBJ1-2; size: .; CDR3: CAIRGDVGGYGYTF; DNA: TGTGCCATCAGGGGAGATGTGGGCGGCTATGGCTACACCTTC
D: .; V: TRBV20-1; J: TRBJ2-1; size: .; CDR3: CSATRSYNEQFF; DNA: TGCAGTGCAACCCGCTCCTACAATGAGCAGTTCTTC
D: .; V: TRBV29-1; J: TRBJ2-1; size: many; CDR3: CSVRGSYNEQFF; DNA: TGCAGCGTAAGGGGTAGTTACAATGAGCAGTTCTTC